This T cell receptor beta chain was sequenced in a study of T cell responses to AZD1222 COVID-19 vaccine. About the study: The study pooled second doses at about 4 or about 12 weeks.

The data were produced by immunoSEQ multiplex PCR, yet TCRdb's version contains in-frame clones alone and is incomplete. The table lists 100,000 or so clones, roughly 84% of them singletons, with roughly 13% in the top ten. V lost 3 bases, J lost 0 bases, and 10 bases lay in between. The length of the CDR3 is 15 residues. CDR1 and CDR2 from the germline V gene are SGHDN and FVKESK. This clone has a handful of counts. Its antigen is unknown. Broader study findings: Clonal diversity was possibly underestimated; the donors were predominantly white British and more often female. Repertoires were sampled only after the peak T cell response. Distributed over spike, vaccine-associated CD4 TCRs predominated at 160-218 and 743-854.

This TCR derives from an adult in good health. The rearrangement uses TRBV14 and TRBJ2-3; D may be TRBD1 or TRBD2 (5 bases each). The sequencing here drew on peripheral blood, taken on day 0 of AZD1222 vaccination. CDR3 DNA: TGTGCCAGCAGCCAGGGGGACCGTAGCACAGATACGCAGTATTTT. It yields the protein CASSQGDRSTDTQYF.